This entry lists 5 T cell receptor beta chains sequenced from one sample in a study of T cells expressing NK-cell markers (dated by TCRdb to the early 2020s). The library was obtained by 5' RACE. For sequencing, an Illumina HiSeq 2000 was employed. Reads reprocessed by TCRdb are summarized as one entry per CDR3 protein sequence, and DNA is absent. The sample has tens of thousands of distinct CDR3 sequences on record. Less than 65% of the sample is held by the ten biggest clonotypes. Sequencing input: blood T cells: a sorted CD56 or NKG2C T cell subset, CD4+ or CD8+ T cells, or bulk PBMC T cells (not recorded which). Receptors originate from a woman between 18 and 75 years old in good health.

The CDR3: CASSLGTFSVYEQYF. The chain is built from TRBV7-9 and TRBJ2-7. CDR3 size: 15 residues. Germline CDR1 is SEHNR and CDR2 is FQNEAQ (reference sequence).

The rearrangement joins TRBV7-3 to TRBJ1-2. Germline assignment: CDR1 SGHTA and CDR2 FQGTGA. The CDR3 consists of 14 residues. CDR3 sequence: CASSPTDGNYGYTF.

CDR3 sequence: CASSSGISGGYTF. The chain couples TRBV11-2 to TRBJ1-2; TCRdb's assignment of TRBD1 cannot be checked, as there is no DNA. CDR3 length: 13 residues. Germline CDR1 reads SGHAT; CDR2 reads FQNNGV.

The V call is TRBV28, the J call TRBJ2-7; lacking DNA, the TRBD1 call made by TCRdb goes unchecked. The germline gives CDR1 MDHEN, CDR2 SYDVKM. The CDR3 has 13 residues. The CDR3 sequence is CASNPDPTYEQYF.

This CDR3 reads CAISNPGQGNTEAFF. V and J are TRBV10-3 and TRBJ1-1; without DNA, the TCRdb call of TRBD1 cannot be checked. The CDR3 extends over 15 amino acids. Germline V gene sequence: CDR1 ENHRY, CDR2 SYGVKD.